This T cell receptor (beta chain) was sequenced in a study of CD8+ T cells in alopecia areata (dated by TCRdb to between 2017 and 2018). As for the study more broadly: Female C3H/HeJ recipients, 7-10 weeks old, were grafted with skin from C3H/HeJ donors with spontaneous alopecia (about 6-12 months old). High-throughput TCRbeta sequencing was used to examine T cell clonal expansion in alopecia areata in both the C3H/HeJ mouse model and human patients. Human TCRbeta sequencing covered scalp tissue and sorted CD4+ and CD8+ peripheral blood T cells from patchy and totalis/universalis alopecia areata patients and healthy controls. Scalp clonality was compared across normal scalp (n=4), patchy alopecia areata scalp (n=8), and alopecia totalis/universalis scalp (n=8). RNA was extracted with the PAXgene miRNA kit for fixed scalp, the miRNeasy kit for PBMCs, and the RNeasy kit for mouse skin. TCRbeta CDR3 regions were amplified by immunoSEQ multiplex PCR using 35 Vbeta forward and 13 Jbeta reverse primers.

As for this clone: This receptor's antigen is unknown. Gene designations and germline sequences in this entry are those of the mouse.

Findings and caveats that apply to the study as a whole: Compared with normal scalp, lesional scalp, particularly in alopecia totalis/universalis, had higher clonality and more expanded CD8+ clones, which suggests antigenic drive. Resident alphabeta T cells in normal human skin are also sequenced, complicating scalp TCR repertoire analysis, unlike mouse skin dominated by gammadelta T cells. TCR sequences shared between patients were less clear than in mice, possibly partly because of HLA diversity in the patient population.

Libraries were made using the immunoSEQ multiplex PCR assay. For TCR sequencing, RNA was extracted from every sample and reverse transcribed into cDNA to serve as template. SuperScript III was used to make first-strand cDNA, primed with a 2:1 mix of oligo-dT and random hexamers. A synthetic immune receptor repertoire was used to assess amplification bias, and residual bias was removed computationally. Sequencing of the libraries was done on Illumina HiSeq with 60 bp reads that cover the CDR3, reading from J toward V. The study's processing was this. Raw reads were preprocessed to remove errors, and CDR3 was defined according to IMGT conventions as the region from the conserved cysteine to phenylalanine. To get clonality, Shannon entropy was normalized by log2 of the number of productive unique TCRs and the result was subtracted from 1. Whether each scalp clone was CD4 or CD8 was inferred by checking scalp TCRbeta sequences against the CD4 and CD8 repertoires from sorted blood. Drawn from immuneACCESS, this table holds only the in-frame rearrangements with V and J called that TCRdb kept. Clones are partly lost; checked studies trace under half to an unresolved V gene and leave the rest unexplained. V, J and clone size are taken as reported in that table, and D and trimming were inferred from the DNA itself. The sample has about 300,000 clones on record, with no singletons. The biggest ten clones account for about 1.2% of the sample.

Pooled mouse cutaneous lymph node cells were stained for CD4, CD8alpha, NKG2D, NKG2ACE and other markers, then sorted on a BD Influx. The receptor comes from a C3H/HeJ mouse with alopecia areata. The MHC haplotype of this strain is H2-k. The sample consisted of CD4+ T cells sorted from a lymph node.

The CDR3 DNA, read in part, is TGTGCCAGCAGTGATCACCGGGACAGGGACGGGCCCCACCAAGAC. This encodes CASSDHRDRDGPHQD. The whole CDR3 protein is CASSDHRDRDGPHQDTQYF. The V gene is TRBV13-1 and the J gene is TRBJ2-5, and 9 junction bases match TRBD1. The CDR3 end is not reached by the read, which stops 4 residues before it; the germline J gene fills it in. CDR3 length: 19 amino acids, cysteine to phenylalanine. The DNA has 45 bases, all within the CDR3, and is read from base 1. Compared with germline, V lacks 1 base and J lacks 1 base; bases without a gene match: 13. The germline V gene sets CDR1 to NSHNY and CDR2 to SYGAGN.